The clone carrying this T cell receptor (beta chain) was detected only a few times. J gave up 0 bases and V 6 bases, and 5 bases lay outside the gene matches. The germline CDR1 and CDR2 sequences are MNHNS and SASEGT. The CDR3 has 15 amino acids. TCRdb itself ran the RT-PCR reads through MiXCR, one entry per CDR3 protein. The sample holds a few hundred thousand distinct CDR3 sequences; over 20% are singletons and the top ten take about 9.3%. The data belong to a study of response to subunit inactivated influenza vaccine. The chain recombines TRBV6-1 with TRBJ1-5, with 7 bases aligning to TRBD1. Source: PBMCs from blood, taken about 19 months after vaccination. The clonotype comes from a man between 50 and 75 years old who received an inactivated influenza vaccine. CDR3 in DNA: TGTGCCAGCAGCGAGGGGGCAGTTAGCAATCAGCCCCAGCATTTT. Its translation is CASSEGAVSNQPQHF.